These 26 T cell receptor beta chains were sequenced from one sample in a study of CD8 T cells in Susac syndrome. Reverse transcription of about 0.45 to 1 ug RNA was performed with random hexamers. TCRdb fed the immunoSEQ multiplex PCR reads into MiXCR, producing one record per CDR3 protein. The table lists about 120,000 distinct CDR3 sequences, 80% to 95% of them singletons, with more than 0.13% in the top ten. Sequenced material: CD4+ T cells from PBMCs. These TCRs come from a human donor in good health.

Concerning this clonotype: Mismatch with germline at one junction end may stem from a read error. The V and J genes are TRBV7-9 and TRBJ1-1; D is possibly TRBD1 (6 bases). The CDR3 contains 13 residues. The V gene's germline CDR1 is SEHNR and CDR2 FQNEAQ (reference sequence). The chain's CDR3 is CASSFQGNAEAFF. The CDR3 DNA reads as TGTGCCAGCAGCTTCCAGGGGAACGCTGAAGCTTTCTTT.

The V call is TRBV20-1, the J call TRBJ1-2; 8 bases are a match to TRBD1. The CDR3 length is 13 residues. Germline assignment: CDR1 DFQATT and CDR2 SNEGSKA (reference sequence). The V gene end was trimmed by 6 bases and the J gene end by 8 bases; junction bases not matched to a gene: 11. CDR3 protein: CSASGQEIGGYTF. Written as DNA, the CDR3 is TGCAGTGCCTCGGGACAGGAAATAGGCGGCTACACCTTC.

Of note for this clonotype: A read error may account for a junction end that differs from germline. The chain joins TRBV7-8 to TRBJ2-5; 14 bases match TRBD2. The CDR3 loop spans 17 amino acids. The germline V gene encodes CDR1 SGHVS and CDR2 FQNEAQ. DNA of the CDR3: TGTGCCAGCAGCGTAGCCGGACTAGCGGGAGGCAAAGAGACCCAGTACTTC. Protein sequence: CASSVAGLAGGKETQYF.

The V call is TRBV27, the J call TRBJ2-3, with 12 bases fitting TRBD2. V lost 6 bases to trimming and J lost 0 bases; unmatched junction nucleotides: 7. The germline gives CDR1 MNHEY, CDR2 SMNVEV (reference sequence). CDR3 length: 17 amino acids. In DNA form, the CDR3 reads TGTGCCAGCAGCCTGAGGACTAGCGGGACTAGCACAGATACGCAGTATTTT. Protein sequence: CASSLRTSGTSTDTQYF.

There are a few counts of this clonotype. The CDR3 region is CASSLRLERYEQYF. The CDR3 nucleotides read TGTGCCAGCAGCCTGCGACTAGAACGCTACGAGCAGTACTTC. This rearrangement joins TRBV12-3 or TRBV12-4 to TRBJ2-7, with D perhaps TRBD2 (6 bases). Trimming pared 6 bases from V and 3 bases from J, leaving 15 bases between. This CDR3 spans 14 amino acids.

This clonotype came up once. The chain couples TRBV30 to TRBJ2-3, with D unresolved. Germline CDR1 and CDR2: GTSNPN and SVGIG (reference sequence). This CDR3 comprises 15 residues. V lost 0 bases and J lost 2, with 12 bases in between. The CDR3 sequence is CAWSVPLSTTDTQYF. The CDR3 DNA is TGTGCCTGGAGTGTACCCCTTTCAACCACAGATACGCAGTATTTT.

The chain carries TRBV20-1 and TRBJ1-1; D is unclear. Germline values: CDR1 DFQATT, CDR2 SNEGSKA (reference sequence). V shed 1 base and J shed 1 base, with 16 bases lying between them. This CDR3 is built from 16 residues. The chain's CDR3 is CSARAEGWGANTEAFF. DNA of the CDR3: TGCAGTGCTAGAGCGGAGGGATGGGGTGCGAACACTGAAGCTTTCTTT.

The CDR3 loop reads CASSSGGAGANVLTF. DNA for the CDR3: TGCGCCAGCAGCTCAGGGGGCGCTGGGGCCAACGTCCTGACTTTC. The chain combines TRBV5-1 with TRBJ2-6, with 8 bases that match TRBD1. Trimming took 3 bases from V and 2 from J; bases not matched to a gene: 1. CDR1 and CDR2 (germline): SGHRS, YFSETQ. The length of the CDR3 is 15 residues.

The chain links TRBV12-3 or TRBV12-4 to TRBJ1-1; TRBD1 matches 7 bases. V shed 8 bases, J shed 0 bases, and the junction held 9 bases outside the gene matches. CDR3 size: 15 residues. The CDR3 reads CASVYRGYLNTEAFF. The CDR3 DNA reads as TGTGCCAGCGTTTACAGGGGTTACCTGAACACTGAAGCTTTCTTT.

This chain connects TRBV20-1 to TRBJ1-1, with D uncertain. Looked up from germline, CDR1 is DFQATT and CDR2 is SNEGSKA (reference sequence). The CDR3 extends over 14 amino acids. V lost 1 base and J lost 13, with 22 bases in between. CDR3 in amino acids: CSARANRERDQVFF. The CDR3 DNA sequence: TGCAGTGCTAGAGCCAACCGAGAGAGAGACCAAGTTTTCTTT.

Written as DNA, the CDR3 is TGTGCCAGCTCAACGTCTACATCCTACGAGCAGTACTTC. Amino acids: CASSTSTSYEQYF. The chain combines TRBV7-9 with TRBJ2-7; D not resolved. The CDR3 is 13 amino acids. V lost 8 bases and J 1 base, leaving 12 bases between the germline ends. Looked up from germline, CDR1 is SEHNR and CDR2 is FQNEAQ (reference sequence).

This chain connects TRBV5-4 to TRBJ2-7, with TRBD2 identical over 9 bases. Losses at the gene ends were 4 bases for V and 4 bases for J; bases not matched to a gene: 6. The germline gives CDR1 SGHNT, CDR2 YYREEE (reference sequence). The CDR3 loop spans 14 amino acids. Here the CDR3 reads CASSHSGSPYEQYF. The CDR3 DNA reads as TGTGCCAGCAGCCATAGCGGGAGCCCTTACGAGCAGTACTTC.

This clonotype was picked up one time. CDR3 bases: TGTGCCAGCAGCACGGGGGCGGGCAATGAGCAGTTCTTC. Translating gives CASSTGAGNEQFF. The chain couples TRBV5-6 to TRBJ2-1; the D gene could be TRBD1 or TRBD2 (6 bases each). CDR3 length: 13 residues. CDR1 and CDR2 from the germline V gene are SGHDT and YYEEEE. V dropped 4 bases and J dropped 6 bases, with 11 bases sitting between them.

The chain joins TRBV12-3 or TRBV12-4 to TRBJ2-1, with D perhaps matching TRBD2 (6 bases). Trimming shortened V by 4 bases and J by 1 base, and 8 bases separated the two germline ends. The CDR3 extends over 14 amino acids. As DNA, the CDR3 is TGTGCCAGCAGTTCCGCGGGGTCCTACAATGAGCAGTTCTTC. It yields the protein CASSSAGSYNEQFF.

The chain carries TRBV4-3 and TRBJ2-2, with D unresolved. This CDR3 has 15 amino acids. Germline V gene lookup returns CDR1 LGHNA and CDR2 YSLEER. V was shortened by 0 bases and J by 2 bases, with 7 bases between the two germline ends. CDR3 coding DNA: TGCGCCAGCAGCCAAGATGTGGGAAACACCGGGGAGCTGTTTTTT. It yields the protein CASSQDVGNTGELFF.

About this clonotype: The junction does not match germline at one end; this may be a read error. This sequence joins TRBV7-7 and TRBJ2-7; the D is unclear. Germline loops: CDR1 SSHAT, CDR2 FNYEAQ (reference sequence). CDR3 size: 15 residues. The CDR3 DNA reads as TGTGCTAGCAGCCCAGGATTCCCGGGCTCCTACGAGCAGTACTTC. Amino acid sequence: CASSPGFPGSYEQYF.

The chain links TRBV2 to TRBJ1-6; no firm D call. The V end was cut by 4 bases, the J end by 8 bases, with 15 bases between. Germline CDR1 and CDR2: SNHLY and FYNNEI. This CDR3 has 15 amino acids. CDR3 protein: CASSVGRTEDSPLHF. CDR3 nucleotides: TGTGCCAGCAGTGTAGGACGGACCGAGGATTCACCCCTCCACTTT.

The chain is built from TRBV2 and TRBJ2-5; 10 bases map to TRBD2. The CDR3 sequence is 14 residues long. With 7 bases clipped from V and 5 bases from J, the junction kept 7 bases outside the gene matches. Per germline, CDR1 SNHLY and CDR2 FYNNEI. In DNA form, the CDR3 reads TGTGCCAGCAAGAGCGGGAGGGCCGCCGAGACCCAGTACTTC. Its protein product is CASKSGRAAETQYF.

The V gene is TRBV12-3 or TRBV12-4, the J gene TRBJ1-6; 9 nucleotides line up with TRBD1. The CDR3 sequence is 16 residues long. V was pared by 6 bases and J by 11 bases, with 14 bases of the junction left unmatched. CDR3 loop: CASRTTRQGDGTPLHF. For the CDR3, the DNA is TGTGCCAGCAGAACAACGCGACAGGGGGACGGGACACCCCTCCACTTT.

This chain uses TRBV29-1 with TRBJ1-5; 7 bases map to TRBD1. Germline CDR1 SQVTM, CDR2 ANQGSEA. V lost 1 base and J lost 5; bases outside the gene matches: 2. This CDR3 has 13 amino acids. In nucleotides, the CDR3 is TGCAGCGTTGAAGTCACAGGGGATCAGCCCCAGCATTTT. Translation gives CSVEVTGDQPQHF.

This chain joins TRBV20-1 and TRBJ1-2, with TRBD1 matching 12 bases. Germline V gene sequence: CDR1 DFQATT, CDR2 SNEGSKA (reference sequence). This CDR3 region has 15 residues. The V gene end was trimmed by 3 bases and the J gene end by 3 bases; junction bases not matched to a gene: 5. DNA for the CDR3: TGCAGTGCTAGGGGGACAGGGGGCGTCTACTATGGCTACACCTTC. It encodes CSARGTGGVYYGYTF.

The sample holds one count of this clonotype. This chain links TRBV7-3 with TRBJ2-2; 9 positions match TRBD2. The CDR3 sequence is 17 residues long. V dropped 3 bases and J dropped 0; count of bases not matched to a gene: 5. From germline, CDR1 is SGHTA and CDR2 FQGTGA. CDR3 in DNA: TGTGCCAGCAGCTTGTTTTTAGCGGGGGCGAACACCGGGGAGCTGTTTTTT. Translating it yields CASSLFLAGANTGELFF.

V is TRBV2 and J is TRBJ2-7, with D hard to call. V was cut by 1 base and J by 6 bases, with 4 bases left in between. In germline, CDR1 is SNHLY, CDR2 FYNNEI. The CDR3 spans 11 residues. The CDR3 region has the DNA TGTGCCAGCAGTGAAGGGCGCGAGCAGTACTTC. Translation: CASSEGREQYF.

This clonotype was seen just once. The CDR3 nucleotides read TGCGCCAGCAGCTTGGTTGTACCGAGCTCCTACAATGAGCAGTTCTTC. This translates into CASSLVVPSSYNEQFF. The rearrangement joins TRBV5-1 to TRBJ2-1; D not resolved. Trimming cost V 0 bases and J 0 bases, with 10 bases left between them. Per the germline V gene, CDR1 is SGHRS and CDR2 is YFSETQ. This CDR3 spans 16 amino acids.

The J gene is TRBJ2-7, the V gene TRBV5-5; D is unclear. Trimming stripped 0 bases from V and 4 bases from J, with 11 bases between. Germline V gives CDR1 SGHKS, CDR2 YYEKEE (reference sequence). The length of the CDR3 is 14 residues. The CDR3 sequence: CASSLAPDSYEQYF. CDR3 nucleotides: TGTGCCAGCAGCTTGGCACCAGACTCTTACGAGCAGTACTTC.

The chain is built from TRBV19 and TRBJ2-3, with 7 bases that match TRBD2. Trimming removed 5 bases from V and 5 bases from J; junction bases left unmatched: 13. The CDR3 loop spans 16 amino acids. Germline assignment: CDR1 LNHDA and CDR2 SQIVND (reference sequence). The CDR3 spells CASSLGLVPQGDTQYF. The DNA of the CDR3 is TGTGCCAGTAGTCTTGGACTAGTCCCGCAGGGAGATACGCAGTATTTT.